The 16 T cell receptor beta chains reported below all come from one sample, sequenced in a study of spatial heterogeneity in lung cancer (dated by TCRdb to the late 2010s). Library preparation employed 5' RACE. This sample was sequenced with a NextSeq 500. TCRdb ran its own pipeline on the public reads, namely fastp trimming at Q25 and MiXCR clone calling, and kept in-frame beta chains. Records with the same CDR3 protein are collapsed into one entry carrying the most frequent genes and DNA. The sample profile shows 20,000 to 25,000 distinct CDR3 sequences; approximately 4.4% of them were found once. Clones ranked in the top ten supply 6% to 7.5% of the sample. Read against the paper, the sample's time point label means: sample taken at primary tumor resection. For TCR sequencing, whole RNA was extracted from tumor and nontumor lung tissue, or from cryopreserved PBMC samples, and no cell sorting was done.

The sequencing here drew on PBMCs, taken at surgery. The receptors shown here come from a male donor with early-stage non-small cell lung cancer.

This clonotype showed up many times. CDR3 in amino acids: CASSQYSPPVTDTQYF. DNA for the CDR3: TGCGCCAGCAGTCAATATAGTCCTCCCGTGACAGATACGCAGTATTTT. V and J are TRBV23-1 and TRBJ2-3, with D unclear. TRBV23-1 is noted as an ORF with a role that remains uncertain. V lost 1 base to trimming and J lost 3 bases, with 14 bases between them. The CDR3 spans 16 residues.

This clonotype was seen repeatedly, ten times or more. The chain combines TRBV30 with TRBJ2-1; D unclear. CDR1 is GTSNPN, CDR2 SVGIG, per germline (reference sequence). The CDR3 extends over 10 amino acids. V was clipped by 0 bases and J by 7 bases, with 1 base between them. The CDR3 spells CAWSVNEQFF. The CDR3 DNA is TGTGCCTGGAGTGTAAATGAGCAGTTCTTC.

Ten or more counts support this clonotype. This chain uses TRBV28 with TRBJ2-1; D unresolved. This CDR3 comprises 12 residues. V was trimmed by 5 bases and J by 5 bases, leaving 7 bases between them. Germline lookup yields CDR1 MDHEN and CDR2 SYDVKM. The CDR3 nucleotides read TGTGCCAGCAGTGTAGGAGACAATGAGCAGTTCTTC. As protein: CASSVGDNEQFF.

By share, this clonotype counts as medium-sized. The chain has TRBV6-5 and TRBJ2-3; the D gene is possibly TRBD1 (6 bases). The germline CDR1 and CDR2 sequences are MNHEY and SVGAGI. The CDR3 sequence is 16 residues long. The germline V and J ends were trimmed by 0 bases and 2 bases, with 12 bases remaining between them. For the CDR3, the DNA is TGTGCCAGCAGTTACTCGATACAGGGATACACAGATACGCAGTATTTT. Translation: CASSYSIQGYTDTQYF.

This clonotype was counted at least ten times. The chain has TRBV12-3 or TRBV12-4 and TRBJ1-2; D remains unclear. Trimming left V 6 bases short and J 2 bases short, with 10 bases between. This CDR3 has 13 amino acids. The CDR3 reads CASRPSVNYGYTF. In DNA, the CDR3 is TGTGCCAGCAGGCCTAGTGTCAACTATGGCTACACCTTC.

This clonotype rates as medium-sized (0.01 to 0.1%). This sequence joins TRBV9 and TRBJ1-1; D uncertain. V lost 0 bases and J 1 base, leaving 4 bases between the germline ends. This CDR3 comprises 13 residues. Germline-derived CDR1 and CDR2 are SGDLS and YYNGEE. CDR3 nucleotide sequence: TGTGCCAGCAGCGTAGCAGAGAACACTGAAGCTTTCTTT. Its translation is CASSVAENTEAFF.

There are many counts of this clonotype. J is TRBJ1-6 and V is TRBV27; tentative D call: TRBD1 (5 bases). Germline V CDR1 and CDR2: MNHEY, SMNVEV (reference sequence). This CDR3 comprises 17 residues. V lost 1 base and J lost 6, with 16 bases in between. The CDR3, as DNA: TGTGCCAGCAGTTTATTGATAGGGGCGATTTTTAATTCACCCCTCCACTTT. Its protein product is CASSLLIGAIFNSPLHF.

In this sample, this clonotype turned up many times. This chain connects TRBV4-2 to TRBJ2-1; D gene ambiguous. Germline CDR1 is LGHNA and CDR2 is YNFKEQ. The CDR3 has 13 amino acids. V dropped 0 bases and J dropped 10 bases, with 10 bases sitting between them. CDR3 DNA: TGTGCCAGCAGCCAAGATCTAGGCAGAGAGCAGTTCTTC. The encoded protein is CASSQDLGREQFF.

This clonotype was counted between two and nine times. V and J are TRBV7-3 and TRBJ2-2; D is unclear. Germline V CDR1 and CDR2: SGHTA, FQGTGA. The V end was cut by 0 bases, the J end by 6 bases, with 11 bases between. This CDR3 comprises 15 residues. CDR3 loop: CASSLTGSLAGELFF. Here the CDR3 DNA reads TGTGCCAGCAGCTTAACGGGTAGTTTGGCCGGGGAGCTGTTTTTT. Full variable domain (missing parts from reference TRBV7-3 and TRBJ2-2): GAGVSQTPSNKVTEKGKYVELRCDPISGHTALYWYRQSLGQGPEFLIYFQGTGAADDSGLPNDRFFAVRPEGSVSTLKIQRTERGDSAVYLCASSLTGSLAGELFFGEGSRLTVL.

V usage is TRBV19 and J usage is TRBJ2-3; TRBD2 matches at 7 bases. CDR3 size: 14 residues. V was clipped by 7 bases and J by 0 bases; unmatched bases: 4. The germline CDR1 and CDR2 sequences are LNHDA and SQIVND (reference sequence). DNA of the CDR3: TGTGCCAGTACCCGGGGGGATAGCACAGATACGCAGTATTTT. It codes for CASTRGDSTDTQYF.

The chain employs TRBV5-1 and TRBJ1-2; the D gene is possibly TRBD1 (5 bases). This CDR3 is built from 16 residues. Trimming took off 0 bases at V and 4 bases at J, with 16 bases between the two ends. CDR1 and CDR2 from the germline V gene are SGHRS and YFSETQ. In DNA, the CDR3 is TGCGCCAGCAGCTTGGAGGGACGGGGTCCCGGCTATGGCTACACCTTC. Translated: CASSLEGRGPGYGYTF.

This clonotype was seen only a few times. This chain links TRBV7-3 with TRBJ2-2; 8 bases line up with TRBD2. This CDR3 is 15 amino acids long. Trimming removed 5 bases from V and 6 bases from J; junction bases left unmatched: 8. Per germline, CDR1 SGHTA and CDR2 FQGTGA. Here the CDR3 reads CASSPTSAVAGELFF. The CDR3, as DNA: TGTGCCAGCAGCCCGACTAGCGCCGTGGCCGGGGAGCTGTTTTTT.

This clonotype has more than one count but fewer than ten. This chain links TRBV27 with TRBJ2-1, with D maybe TRBD2 (6 bases). Germline CDR1 is MNHEY and CDR2 is SMNVEV (reference sequence). CDR3 size: 16 residues. The V end was cut by 5 bases, the J end by 8 bases, with 22 bases between. CDR3 residues: CASSRPGGTSPHEQFF. CDR3 bases: TGTGCCAGCAGTCGCCCAGGCGGGACTTCCCCCCATGAGCAGTTCTTC.

The gene calls are TRBV6-5 and TRBJ2-7; no clear D. From germline, CDR1 is MNHEY and CDR2 SVGAGI. The CDR3 contains 15 residues. V gave up 4 bases and J gave up 7 bases, with 20 bases separating them. As DNA, the CDR3 is TGTGCCAGCAGTTCCTCCGGGTCAAGTCGCGTAGAGCAGTACTTC. It codes for CASSSSGSSRVEQYF.

This clonotype was recorded a few times. The CDR3 is CASSAMTGDNEKLFF. CDR3 sequence (DNA): TGTGCCAGCAGTGCTATGACAGGGGATAATGAAAAACTGTTTTTT. This chain links TRBV25-1 with TRBJ1-4; TRBD1 matches 8 bases. J gave up 4 bases and V 4 bases, and 5 bases lay outside the gene matches. Germline loops: CDR1 MGHDK, CDR2 SYGVNS. The CDR3 is 15 amino acids.

The V call is TRBV2, the J call TRBJ2-1, with D tentatively TRBD1 (5 bases). V was pared by 7 bases and J by 7 bases, with 17 bases between. Germline assignment: CDR1 SNHLY and CDR2 FYNNEI. The CDR3 is 14 residues long. The CDR3 here is CASIRAPVGNEQFF. DNA for the CDR3: TGTGCCAGCATCAGGGCCCCAGTGGGGAATGAGCAGTTCTTC. Full variable domain (rest looked up from reference TRBV2 and TRBJ2-1): EPEVTQTPSHQVTQMGQEVILRCVPISNHLYFYWYRQILGQKVEFLVSFYNNEISEKSEIFDDQFSVERPDGSNFTLKIRSTKLEDSAMYFCASIRAPVGNEQFFGPGTRLTVL.